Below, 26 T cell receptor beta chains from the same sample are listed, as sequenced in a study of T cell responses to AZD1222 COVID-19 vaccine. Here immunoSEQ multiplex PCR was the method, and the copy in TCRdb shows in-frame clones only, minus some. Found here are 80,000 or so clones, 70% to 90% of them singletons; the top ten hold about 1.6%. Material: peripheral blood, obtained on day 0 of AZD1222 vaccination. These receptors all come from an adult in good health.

The CDR3 coding sequence is TGTGCCAGCAGCTTGAGTTGGCGGGAGGGCCGGACCGAGCAGTACTTC. This sequence encodes CASSLSWREGRTEQYF. The chain recombines TRBV5-6 with TRBJ2-7, with 9 bases identical to TRBD2. The CDR3 covers 16 residues. Germline-derived CDR1 and CDR2 are SGHDT and YYEEEE. V shed 1 base, J shed 6 bases, and the junction held 11 bases outside the gene matches.

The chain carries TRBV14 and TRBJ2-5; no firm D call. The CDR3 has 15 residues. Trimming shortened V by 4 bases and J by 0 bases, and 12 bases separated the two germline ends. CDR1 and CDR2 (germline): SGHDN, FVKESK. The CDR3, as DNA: TGTGCCAGCAGCCCTGCTAGGACGTACCAAGAGACCCAGTACTTC. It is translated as CASSPARTYQETQYF.

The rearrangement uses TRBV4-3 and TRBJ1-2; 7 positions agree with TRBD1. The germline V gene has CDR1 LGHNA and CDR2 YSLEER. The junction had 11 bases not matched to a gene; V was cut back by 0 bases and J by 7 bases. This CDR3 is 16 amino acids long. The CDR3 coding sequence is TGCGCCAGCAGCCAAGAGTCCCCGACAGGGAGGGGTGGCTACACCTTC. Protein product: CASSQESPTGRGGYTF.

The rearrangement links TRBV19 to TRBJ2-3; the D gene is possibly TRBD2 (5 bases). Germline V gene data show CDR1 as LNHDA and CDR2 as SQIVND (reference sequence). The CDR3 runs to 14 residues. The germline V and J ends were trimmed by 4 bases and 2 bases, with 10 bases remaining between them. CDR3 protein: CASSNPGFTDTQYF. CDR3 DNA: TGTGCCAGTAGTAACCCGGGATTCACAGATACGCAGTATTTT.

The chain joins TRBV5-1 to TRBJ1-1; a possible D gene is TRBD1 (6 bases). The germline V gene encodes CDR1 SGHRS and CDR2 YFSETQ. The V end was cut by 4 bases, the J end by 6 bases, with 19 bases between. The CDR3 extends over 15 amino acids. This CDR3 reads CASSRLGGARAEAFF. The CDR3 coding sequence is TGCGCCAGCAGCCGCCTGGGGGGGGCAAGGGCTGAAGCTTTCTTT.

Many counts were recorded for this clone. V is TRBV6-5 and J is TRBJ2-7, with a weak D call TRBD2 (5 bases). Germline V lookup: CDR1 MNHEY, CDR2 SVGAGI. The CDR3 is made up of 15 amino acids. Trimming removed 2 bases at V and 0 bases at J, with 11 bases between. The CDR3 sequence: CASSYTEGFSYEQYF. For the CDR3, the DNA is TGTGCCAGCAGTTACACCGAGGGATTCTCCTACGAGCAGTACTTC.

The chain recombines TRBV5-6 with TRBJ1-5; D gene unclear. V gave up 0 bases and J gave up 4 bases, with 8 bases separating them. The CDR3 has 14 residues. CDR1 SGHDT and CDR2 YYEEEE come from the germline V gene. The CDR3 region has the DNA TGTGCCAGCAGCTTGGAGGCCGGAAATCAGCCCCAGCATTTT. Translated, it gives CASSLEAGNQPQHF.

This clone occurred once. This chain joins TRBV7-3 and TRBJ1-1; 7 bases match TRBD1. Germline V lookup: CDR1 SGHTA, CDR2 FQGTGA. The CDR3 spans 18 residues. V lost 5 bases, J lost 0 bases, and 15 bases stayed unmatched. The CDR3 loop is CASSAERTGWGLNTEAFF. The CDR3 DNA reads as TGTGCCAGCAGCGCCGAGCGGACAGGCTGGGGCTTGAACACTGAAGCTTTCTTT.

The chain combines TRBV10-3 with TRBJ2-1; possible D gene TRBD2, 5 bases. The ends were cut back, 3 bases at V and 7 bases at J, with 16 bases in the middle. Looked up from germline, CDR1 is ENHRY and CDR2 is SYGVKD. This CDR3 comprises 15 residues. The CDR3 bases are TGTGCCATCAGTGAAGATGGCCTCCCGGGGAATGAGCAGTTCTTC. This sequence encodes CAISEDGLPGNEQFF.

The DNA for the CDR3 is TGTGCCAGCAGCTTAGGGAATAGCAATCAGCCCCAGCATTTT. Translated: CASSLGNSNQPQHF. The genes are TRBV7-2 and TRBJ1-5; D call uncertain. Germline-derived CDR1 and CDR2 are SGHTA and FQGNSA. This CDR3 comprises 14 residues. V gave up 1 base and J gave up 0 bases, with 4 bases separating them.

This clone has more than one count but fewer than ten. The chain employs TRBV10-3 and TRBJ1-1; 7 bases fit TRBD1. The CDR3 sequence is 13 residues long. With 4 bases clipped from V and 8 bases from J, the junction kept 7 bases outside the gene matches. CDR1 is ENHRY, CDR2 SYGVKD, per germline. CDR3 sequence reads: CAISGGQDSEAFF. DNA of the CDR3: TGTGCCATCAGTGGTGGACAGGATAGCGAAGCTTTCTTT.

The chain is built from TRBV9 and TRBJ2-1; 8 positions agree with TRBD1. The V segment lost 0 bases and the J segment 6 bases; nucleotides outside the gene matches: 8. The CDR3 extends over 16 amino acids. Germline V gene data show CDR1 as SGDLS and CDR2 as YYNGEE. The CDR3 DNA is TGTGCCAGCAGCGTAGTCGGGGCCAGGGGGCCCAATGAGCAGTTCTTC. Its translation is CASSVVGARGPNEQFF.

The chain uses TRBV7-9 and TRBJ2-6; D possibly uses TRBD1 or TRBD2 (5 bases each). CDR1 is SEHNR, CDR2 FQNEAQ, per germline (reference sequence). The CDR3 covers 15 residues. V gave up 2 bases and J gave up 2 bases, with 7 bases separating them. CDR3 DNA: TGTGCCAGCAGCTTACTGGGGGCTGGGGCCAACGTCCTGACTTTC. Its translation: CASSLLGAGANVLTF. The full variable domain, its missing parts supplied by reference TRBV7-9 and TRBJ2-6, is DTGVSQNPRHKITKRGQNVTFRCDPISEHNRLYWYRQTLGQGPEFLTYFQNEAQLEKSRLLSDRFSAERPKGSFSTLEIQRTEQGDSAMYLCASSLLGAGANVLTFGAGSRLTVL.

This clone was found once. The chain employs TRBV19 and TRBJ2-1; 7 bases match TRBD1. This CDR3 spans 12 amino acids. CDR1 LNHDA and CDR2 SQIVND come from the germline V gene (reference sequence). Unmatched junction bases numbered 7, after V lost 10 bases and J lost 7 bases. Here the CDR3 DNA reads TGTGCCACCCGACAGGGTTGGAATGAGCAGTTCTTC. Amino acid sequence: CATRQGWNEQFF. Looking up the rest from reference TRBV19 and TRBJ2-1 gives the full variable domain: DGGITQSPKYLFRKEGQNVTLSCEQNLNHDAMYWYRQDPGQGLRLIYYSQIVNDFQKGDIAEGYSVSREKKESFPLTVTSAQKNPTAFYLCATRQGWNEQFFGPGTRLTVL.

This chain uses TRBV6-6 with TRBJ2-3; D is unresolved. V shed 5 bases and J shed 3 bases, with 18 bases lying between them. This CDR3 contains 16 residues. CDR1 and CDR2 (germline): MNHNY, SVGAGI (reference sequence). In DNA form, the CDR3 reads TGTGCCAGCAGTCCCACCCACCGGACGGGTACAGATACGCAGTATTTT. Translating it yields CASSPTHRTGTDTQYF.

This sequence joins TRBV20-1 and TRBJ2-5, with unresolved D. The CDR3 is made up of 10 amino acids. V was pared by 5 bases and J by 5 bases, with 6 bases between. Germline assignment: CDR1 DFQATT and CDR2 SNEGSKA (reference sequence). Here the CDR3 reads CSAPGETQYF. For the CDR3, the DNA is TGCAGTGCTCCCGGGGAGACCCAGTACTTC.

The DNA for the CDR3 is TGTGCCAGCAGCGTGGACTTCCCCTACTGGGAGCAGTACTTC. Amino acids: CASSVDFPYWEQYF. The chain joins TRBV9 to TRBJ2-7, with a possible D match to TRBD2 (5 bases). This CDR3 is built from 14 residues. Trimming removed 2 bases from V and 7 bases from J, with 16 bases in between. Looked up from germline, CDR1 is SGDLS and CDR2 is YYNGEE.

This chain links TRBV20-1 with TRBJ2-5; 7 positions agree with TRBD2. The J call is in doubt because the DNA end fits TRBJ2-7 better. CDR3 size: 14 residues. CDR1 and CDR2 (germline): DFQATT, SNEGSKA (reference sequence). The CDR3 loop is CSASYGPGRDEQYF. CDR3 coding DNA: TGCAGTGCTAGTTACGGACCTGGGAGGGACGAGCAGTACTTC.

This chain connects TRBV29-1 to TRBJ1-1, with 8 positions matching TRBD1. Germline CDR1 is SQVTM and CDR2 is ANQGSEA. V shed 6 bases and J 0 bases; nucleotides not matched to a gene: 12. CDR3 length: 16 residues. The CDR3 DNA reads TGCAGCGTCTCAGGGGGCTTCAGGGTAATGAACACTGAAGCTTTCTTT. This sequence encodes CSVSGGFRVMNTEAFF.

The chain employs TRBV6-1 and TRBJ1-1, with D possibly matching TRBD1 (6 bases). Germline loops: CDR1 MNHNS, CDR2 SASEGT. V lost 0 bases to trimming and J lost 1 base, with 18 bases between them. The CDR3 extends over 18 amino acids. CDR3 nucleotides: TGTGCCAGCAGTGAAGCGGCCGACAGGTTAGGCCCGAACACTGAAGCTTTCTTT. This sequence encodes CASSEAADRLGPNTEAFF.

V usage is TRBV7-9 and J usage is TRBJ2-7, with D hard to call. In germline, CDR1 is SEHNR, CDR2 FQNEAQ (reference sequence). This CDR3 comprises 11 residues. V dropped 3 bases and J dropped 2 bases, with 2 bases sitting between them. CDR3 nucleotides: TGTGCCAGCAGCTTTACCTACGAGCAGTACTTC. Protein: CASSFTYEQYF.

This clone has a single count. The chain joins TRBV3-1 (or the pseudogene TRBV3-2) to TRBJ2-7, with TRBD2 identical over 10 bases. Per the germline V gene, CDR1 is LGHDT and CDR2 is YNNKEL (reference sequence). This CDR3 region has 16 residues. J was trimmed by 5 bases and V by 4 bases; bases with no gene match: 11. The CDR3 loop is CASSPLVSGRNNEQYF. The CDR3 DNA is TGTGCCAGCAGCCCCCTCGTTAGCGGGAGGAATAACGAGCAGTACTTC.

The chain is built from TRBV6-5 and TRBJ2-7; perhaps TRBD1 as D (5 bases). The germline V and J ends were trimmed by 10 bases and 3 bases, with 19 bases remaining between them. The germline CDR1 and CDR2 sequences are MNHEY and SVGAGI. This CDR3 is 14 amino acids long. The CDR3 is CATKGMVGNYEQYF. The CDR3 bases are TGTGCCACTAAGGGGATGGTAGGGAACTACGAGCAGTACTTC.

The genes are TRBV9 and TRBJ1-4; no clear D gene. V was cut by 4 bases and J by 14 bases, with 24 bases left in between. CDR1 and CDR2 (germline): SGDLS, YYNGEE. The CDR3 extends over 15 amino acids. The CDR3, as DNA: TGTGCCAGCAGCCCCCGTGAGGAAGCTGTGAGCGGGCTGTTTTTT. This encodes CASSPREEAVSGLFF.

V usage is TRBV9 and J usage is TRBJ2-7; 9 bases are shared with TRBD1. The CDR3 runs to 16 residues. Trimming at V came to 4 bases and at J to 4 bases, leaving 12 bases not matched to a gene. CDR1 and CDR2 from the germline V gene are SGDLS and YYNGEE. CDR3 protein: CASSQRGDRDVYEQYF. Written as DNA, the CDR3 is TGTGCCAGCAGCCAGAGGGGGGACAGGGATGTGTACGAGCAGTACTTC.

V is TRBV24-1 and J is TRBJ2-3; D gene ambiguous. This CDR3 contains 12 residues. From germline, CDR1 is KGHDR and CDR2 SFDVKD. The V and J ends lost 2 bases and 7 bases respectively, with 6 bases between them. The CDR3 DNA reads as TGTGCCACCAGTGATTCTAAGTATACGCAGTATTTT. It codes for CATSDSKYTQYF.